A selection of T cell receptor beta chains follows, all from one sample in a study of T cell repertoires in cytomegalovirus infection. TCRdb called the reads again in MiXCR, with one record for every CDR3 protein. This sample has 740,000 or so distinct CDR3 sequences, with under 40% found just once. The sample was PBMCs. These receptors originate from a human donor in good health (CMV status not recorded). Some clones in this sample may be carry-over from other donors' samples. Each CDR3 is given with its conserved first and last residue. D genes are given only for firm matches. Expanded clones get a size class; other rows say once, few or many, or leave the size out.

V	D	size	J	CDR3	DNA
TRBV19	TRBD2	.	TRBJ2-7	CASESGRREQYF	TGTGCCAGCGAGAGCGGGAGGCGTGAGCAGTACTTC
TRBV7-9	TRBD2	once	TRBJ2-3	CASSSAGGADTQYF	TGTGCCAGCAGCTCCGCGGGGGGCGCTGATACGCAGTATTTT
TRBV7-9	.	few	TRBJ1-1	CASSPVGMPTDTEAFF	TGTGCCAGCAGCCCAGTGGGCATGCCAACAGACACTGAAGCTTTCTTT
TRBV10-3	TRBD1	.	TRBJ1-2	CAISESRDREHGYTF	TGTGCCATCAGTGAGTCAAGGGACAGGGAACATGGCTACACCTTC
TRBV5-5	.	few	TRBJ1-1	CASSGRVLTEAFF	TGTGCCAGCAGCGGGAGGGTTTTGACTGAAGCTTTCTTT
TRBV27	.	.	TRBJ1-5	CAHLSRCDQPQHF	TGTGCCCACCTTTCCCGATGCGATCAGCCCCAGCATTTT
TRBV6-1	TRBD1	.	TRBJ2-5	CASSPPGDREETQYF	TGTGCCAGCAGTCCGCCCGGGGACAGGGAAGAGACCCAGTACTTC
TRBV9	TRBD1	few	TRBJ2-7	CASSKGDSSYEQYF	TGTGCCAGCAGCAAGGGGGACAGCTCCTACGAGCAGTACTTC
TRBV19	.	few	TRBJ1-2	CASSMGRNYGYTF	TGTGCCAGTAGTATGGGCAGGAACTATGGCTACACCTTC
TRBV29-1	TRBD1	few	TRBJ2-4	CSIRPGQTNIQYF	TGCAGCATCCGCCCGGGACAGACAAACATTCAGTACTTC
TRBV4-1	.	.	TRBJ2-5	CASSQVLGDQETQYF	TGCGCCAGCAGCCAAGTGCTCGGGGACCAAGAGACCCAGTACTTC
TRBV13	TRBD2	.	TRBJ2-7	CASSFRRGAAGEQYF	TGTGCCAGCAGCTTTCGGCGGGGGGCGGCTGGCGAGCAGTACTTC
TRBV6-1	TRBD2	.	TRBJ2-3	CASSGLAGGRSDTQYF	TGTGCCAGCAGTGGACTAGCGGGGGGGCGCTCAGATACGCAGTATTTT
TRBV7-8	TRBD1	many	TRBJ2-7	CASSSSGGVYEQYF	TGTGCCAGCAGCAGCTCAGGGGGCGTATACGAGCAGTACTTC
TRBV27	.	few	TRBJ2-6	CASSLKGANVLTF	TGTGCCAGCAGCCTGAAGGGGGCCAACGTCCTGACTTTC
TRBV27	TRBD2	.	TRBJ2-3	CASSLSPQRGGTDTQYF	TGTGCCAGCAGTTTATCCCCCCAGCGGGGGGGCACAGATACGCAGTATTTT
TRBV6-8	.	once	TRBJ2-1	CASSYSRSLRSSYNEQFF	TGTGCCAGCAGTTACTCCCGTAGTCTGCGGAGCTCCTACAATGAGCAGTTCTTC
TRBV6-1	TRBD1	.	TRBJ1-1	CALTGGVAEAFF	TGTGCTTTGACAGGGGGCGTCGCTGAAGCTTTCTTT
TRBV20-1	TRBD2	.	TRBJ2-1	CSARSGRTYNEQFF	TGCAGTGCTAGGAGCGGGAGGACCTACAATGAGCAGTTCTTC
TRBV5-6	TRBD1	few	TRBJ1-4	CASSLFMMMGTDEKLFF	TGTGCCAGCAGCTTGTTTATGATGATGGGGACAGATGAAAAACTGTTTTTT
TRBV19	.	.	TRBJ2-4	CASSIIVGTGAKNIQYF	TGTGCCAGTAGTATAATTGTGGGGACGGGGGCCAAAAACATTCAGTACTTC
TRBV7-2	TRBD2	many	TRBJ2-2	CASSLVLAGDTGELFF	TGTGCCAGCAGCTTAGTACTAGCGGGGGACACCGGGGAGCTGTTTTTT
TRBV12-3/TRBV12-4	TRBD1	few	TRBJ1-2	CASSFDRVGYGYTF	TGTGCCAGCAGTTTCGACAGGGTTGGATATGGCTACACCTTC
TRBV19	.	.	TRBJ1-1	CASSIAGRGTEAFF	TGTGCCAGTAGTATAGCCGGCCGGGGGACTGAAGCTTTCTTT
TRBV28	.	once	TRBJ1-2	CASSSGGGGYTF	TGTGCCAGCAGTTCGGGCGGGGGTGGCTACACCTTC
TRBV20-1	TRBD2	.	TRBJ2-1	CSANSGRGHNEQFF	TGCAGTGCTAACAGCGGGAGGGGACACAATGAGCAGTTCTTC